These 21 T cell receptor beta chains were all obtained from the same sample, sequenced in a study of T cell responses to AZD1222 COVID-19 vaccine. Libraries were prepared by immunoSEQ multiplex PCR; TCRdb keeps only in-frame clonotypes and omits some of them. The profile shows about 70,000 clones, around 83% of them singletons. The source material was peripheral blood, sampled on day 0 of AZD1222 vaccination. These receptor sequences come from an adult in good health.

The chain uses TRBV7-6 and TRBJ1-4, with TRBD1 as a possible D gene (5 bases). V gave up 5 bases and J gave up 4 bases, with 14 bases separating them. The CDR3 has 15 residues. Germline V gene data show CDR1 as SGHVS and CDR2 as FNYEAQ. The CDR3 is CASSAGTEDNEKLFF. The CDR3 DNA is TGTGCCAGCAGCGCCGGGACGGAAGATAATGAAAAACTGTTTTTT. Based on the CDR3 plus reference TRBV7-6 and TRBJ1-4, the full variable domain is GAGVSQSPRYKVTKRGQDVALRCDPISGHVSLYWYRQALGQGPEFLTYFNYEAQQDKSGLPNDRFSAERPEGSISTLTIQRTEQRDSAMYRCASSAGTEDNEKLFFGSGTQLSVL.

The V gene is TRBV6-5, the J gene TRBJ1-1, with D hard to call. The CDR3 extends over 13 amino acids. V gave up 0 bases and J gave up 2 bases, with 4 bases separating them. The germline V gene has CDR1 MNHEY and CDR2 SVGAGI. The CDR3 reads CASSYSTNTEAFF. The DNA for the CDR3 is TGTGCCAGCAGTTACTCGACCAACACTGAAGCTTTCTTT.

The rearrangement links TRBV30 to TRBJ1-4, with TRBD1 identical over 11 bases. In germline, CDR1 is GTSNPN, CDR2 SVGIG (reference sequence). The CDR3 totals 17 residues. The trim removed 5 bases at V and 7 bases at J, leaving 15 bases unmatched. CDR3 loop: CAWESGTGGAHGEKLFF. DNA of the CDR3: TGTGCCTGGGAATCCGGGACAGGGGGTGCCCATGGTGAAAAACTGTTTTTT.

The rearrangement joins TRBV20-1 to TRBJ1-1; D unresolved. The V gene lost 3 bases and the J gene lost 8 bases, with 13 bases spanning the gap. The V gene's germline CDR1 is DFQATT and CDR2 SNEGSKA (reference sequence). CDR3 length equals 12 residues. CDR3 sequence reads: CSASLRGREAFF. In DNA form, the CDR3 reads TGCAGTGCTAGTCTCAGAGGTAGAGAAGCTTTCTTT.

The chain has TRBV29-1 and TRBJ2-5; 12 bases align to TRBD2. Germline loops: CDR1 SQVTM, CDR2 ANQGSEA. V dropped 6 bases and J dropped 3; count of bases not matched to a gene: 8. The CDR3 runs 15 residues. The CDR3 nucleotides read TGCAGCGTCCTAGCGGGGGGGCTATGGGAAGAGACCCAGTACTTC. Amino acid sequence: CSVLAGGLWEETQYF.

This clone showed up just a few times. V usage is TRBV7-2 and J usage is TRBJ2-7; D may be TRBD2 (5 bases). Trimming took off 4 bases at V and 2 bases at J, with 12 bases between the two ends. Germline assignment: CDR1 SGHTA and CDR2 FQGNSA. This CDR3 has 14 amino acids. The CDR3 bases are TGTGCCAGCAGCTCAAACAGCGGCCCCTACGAGCAGTACTTC. As protein: CASSSNSGPYEQYF.

Comment on this clone: The same CDR3 is also encoded by other DNA sequences in this sample. This chain links TRBV6-5 with TRBJ1-2; no definite D call. The V end lost 0 bases, the J end lost 0 bases, and 8 bases lay between the germline ends. CDR1 and CDR2 (germline): MNHEY, SVGAGI. The CDR3 spans 15 residues. The CDR3, as DNA: TGTGCCAGCAGTTACTCTGCTGGGGCTAACTATGGCTACACCTTC. Residues: CASSYSAGANYGYTF.

This clone was seen only a few times. The chain uses TRBV14 and TRBJ2-1, with TRBD1 identical over 8 bases. The CDR3 loop spans 16 amino acids. With 3 bases clipped from V and 3 bases from J, the junction kept 7 bases outside the gene matches. Germline loops: CDR1 SGHDN, CDR2 FVKESK. The CDR3 loop reads CASSHIRTGIYNEQFF. CDR3 DNA sequence: TGTGCCAGCAGCCACATCAGGACAGGGATCTACAATGAGCAGTTCTTC. The entire variable domain, with the rest obtained from reference TRBV14 and TRBJ2-1, is as follows: EAGVTQFPSHSVIEKGQTVTLRCDPISGHDNLYWYRRVMGKEIKFLLHFVKESKQDESGMPNNRFLAERTGGTYSTLKVQPAELEDSGVYFCASSHIRTGIYNEQFFGPGTRLTVL.

This sequence joins TRBV5-1 and TRBJ2-5; the D is unclear. Germline loops: CDR1 SGHRS, CDR2 YFSETQ. Trimming removed 1 base from V and 2 bases from J, with 9 bases in between. The CDR3 is 14 residues long. The CDR3 region has the DNA TGCGCCAGCAGCTTGTATGGGTATCAAGAGACCCAGTACTTC. Amino acids: CASSLYGYQETQYF.

The chain's CDR3 is CASSAQGDQSDTQYF. CDR3 DNA: TGTGCCAGTAGTGCACAGGGTGATCAATCAGATACGCAGTATTTT. The chain uses TRBV19 and TRBJ2-3, with D maybe TRBD1 (6 bases). The CDR3 spans 15 residues. The germline V gene encodes CDR1 LNHDA and CDR2 SQIVND (reference sequence). Trimming removed 5 bases from V and 4 bases from J, with 16 bases in between.

V is TRBV9 and J is TRBJ2-3; D possibly corresponds to TRBD2 (6 bases). Trimming removed 0 bases from V and 1 base from J, with 18 bases in between. There are 18 residues in the CDR3. Germline V gene sequence: CDR1 SGDLS, CDR2 YYNGEE. The CDR3 sequence is CASSVGGGGTTGTDTQYF. CDR3 DNA sequence: TGTGCCAGCAGCGTAGGAGGAGGAGGGACCACTGGCACAGATACGCAGTATTTT.

The V gene is TRBV19, the J gene TRBJ1-5; D gene ambiguous. Trimming removed 5 bases at V and 1 base at J, with 12 bases between. CDR1 is LNHDA, CDR2 SQIVND, per germline (reference sequence). CDR3 size: 15 residues. The CDR3 DNA sequence: TGTGCCAGTAGTTATTCGGGCCGAAGCAATCAGCCCCAGCATTTT. Translated: CASSYSGRSNQPQHF.

The chain carries TRBV7-2 and TRBJ2-7, with D hard to call. Trimming took off 5 bases at V and 1 base at J, with 6 bases between the two ends. CDR3 length: 12 amino acids. In germline, CDR1 is SGHTA, CDR2 FQGNSA. CDR3 DNA sequence: TGTGCCAGCAGCGGCATATCCTACGAGCAGTACTTC. It is translated as CASSGISYEQYF.

V and J are TRBV7-2 and TRBJ2-3; TRBD2 matches at 9 bases. This CDR3 has 16 residues. After removal of 5 bases from V and 0 bases from J, the junction contained 6 bases not matched to a gene. The germline gives CDR1 SGHTA, CDR2 FQGNSA. The DNA of the CDR3 is TGTGCCAGCAGCCTGCGACTAGCGGCTAGCACAGATACGCAGTATTTT. The encoded protein is CASSLRLAASTDTQYF.

The chain couples TRBV6-5 to TRBJ1-1; D remains ambiguous. The CDR3 totals 14 residues. V was pared by 7 bases and J by 3 bases, with 15 bases between. The V gene's germline CDR1 is MNHEY and CDR2 SVGAGI. The CDR3 loop is CASKLGWGDTEAFF. The CDR3 DNA reads TGTGCCAGCAAACTGGGGTGGGGTGACACTGAAGCTTTCTTT.

This rearrangement joins TRBV14 to TRBJ1-2, with D hard to call. Germline V gives CDR1 SGHDN, CDR2 FVKESK. CDR3 size: 15 residues. The V gene lost 4 bases and the J gene lost 10 bases, with 22 bases spanning the gap. CDR3 sequence reads: CASSPGLSYYSLYTF. CDR3 bases: TGTGCCAGCAGCCCCGGGTTATCGTATTACAGTCTCTACACCTTC.

This clone was observed a single time. The conserved closing phenylalanine or tryptophan is absent in this CDR3, likely reflecting a read error. It is unclear where the CDR3 begins or ends on the DNA, so no DNA is shown, and the CDR3 is as TCRdb lists it. V is TRBV6-1 and J is TRBJ1-2; TRBD1, the D gene given by the table, was not confirmed from the DNA. The CDR3 totals 11 residues, both ends included. CDR1 and CDR2 from the germline V gene are MNHNS and SASEGT. CDR3 in amino acids: CASSEMGQGSL.

This sequence joins TRBV28 and TRBJ1-2; weak D call: TRBD1 (6 bases). The V end lost 6 bases, the J end lost 6 bases, and 14 bases lay between the germline ends. The CDR3 loop spans 13 amino acids. Germline V lookup: CDR1 MDHEN, CDR2 SYDVKM. The CDR3 region has the DNA TGTGCCAGCAGCACACAGGGAACCCATGGCTACACCTTC. It specifies CASSTQGTHGYTF.

The V gene is TRBV29-1, the J gene TRBJ1-4; 7 bases are a match to TRBD1. CDR3 length equals 18 residues. Per germline, CDR1 SQVTM and CDR2 ANQGSEA. With 6 bases clipped from V and 3 bases from J, the junction kept 19 bases outside the gene matches. CDR3 protein: CSVRPHTGVGGSNEKLFF. DNA of the CDR3: TGCAGCGTCCGGCCCCATACAGGGGTTGGAGGATCTAATGAAAAACTGTTTTTT.

The chain recombines TRBV6-5 with TRBJ2-7; 12 bases line up with TRBD1. The V segment lost 4 bases and the J segment 5 bases; nucleotides outside the gene matches: 9. Germline CDR1 reads MNHEY; CDR2 reads SVGAGI. The CDR3 spans 16 residues. The CDR3 sequence is CASSFGGQGAQDEQYF. CDR3 DNA: TGTGCCAGCAGTTTCGGGGGACAGGGGGCTCAGGACGAGCAGTACTTC.

The chain has TRBV7-6 and TRBJ2-5; a possible D gene is TRBD1 (6 bases). CDR1 is SGHVS and CDR2 is FNYEAQ in the germline V gene. V was trimmed by 5 bases and J by 2 bases, leaving 18 bases between them. There are 16 residues in the CDR3. The CDR3 DNA reads TGTGCCAGCAGCCCAGGGGCAGGGCTACGTCAAGAGACCCAGTACTTC. Its translation is CASSPGAGLRQETQYF.